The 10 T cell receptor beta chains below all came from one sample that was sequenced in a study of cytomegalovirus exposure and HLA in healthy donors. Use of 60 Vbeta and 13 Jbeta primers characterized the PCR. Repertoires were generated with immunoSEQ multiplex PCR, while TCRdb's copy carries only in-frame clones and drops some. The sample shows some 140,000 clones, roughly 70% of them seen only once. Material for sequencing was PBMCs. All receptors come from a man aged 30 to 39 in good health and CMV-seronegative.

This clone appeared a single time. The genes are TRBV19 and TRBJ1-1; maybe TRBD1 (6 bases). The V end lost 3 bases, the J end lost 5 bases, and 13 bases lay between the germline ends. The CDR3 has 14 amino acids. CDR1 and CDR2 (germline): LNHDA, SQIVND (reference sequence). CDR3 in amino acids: CASSIAGAGTEAFF. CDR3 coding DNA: TGTGCCAGTAGTATTGCGGGGGCCGGGACTGAAGCTTTCTTT.

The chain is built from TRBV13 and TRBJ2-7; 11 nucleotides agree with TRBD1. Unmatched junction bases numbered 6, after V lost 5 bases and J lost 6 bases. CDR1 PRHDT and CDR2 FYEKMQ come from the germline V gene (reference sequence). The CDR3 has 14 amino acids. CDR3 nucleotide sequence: TGTGCCAGCAGCCGGGGGACAGGGGGGTCCGAGCAGTACTTC. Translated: CASSRGTGGSEQYF.

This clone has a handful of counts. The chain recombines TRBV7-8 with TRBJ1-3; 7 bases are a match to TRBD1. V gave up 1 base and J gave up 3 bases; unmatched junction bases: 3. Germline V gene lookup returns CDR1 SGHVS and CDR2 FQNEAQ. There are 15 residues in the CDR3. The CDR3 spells CASSLVQGSGNTIYF. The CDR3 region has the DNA TGTGCCAGCAGCTTAGTACAGGGGAGTGGAAACACCATATATTTT.

CDR3 DNA: TGTGCCAGCAGCTCCGGGACAGGACCCTACGAGCAGTACTTC. Encoded protein: CASSSGTGPYEQYF. The chain links TRBV9 to TRBJ2-7; 8 nucleotides line up with TRBD1. The CDR3 runs to 14 residues. Per germline, CDR1 SGDLS and CDR2 YYNGEE. Trimming took 4 bases from V and 2 from J; bases not matched to a gene: 5.

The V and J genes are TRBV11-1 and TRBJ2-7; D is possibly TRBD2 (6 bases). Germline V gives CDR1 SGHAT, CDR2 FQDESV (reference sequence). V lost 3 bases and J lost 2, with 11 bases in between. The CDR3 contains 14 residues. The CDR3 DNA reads TGTGCCAGCAGCTTTGGCGGGGAAACCTACGAGCAGTACTTC. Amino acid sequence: CASSFGGETYEQYF. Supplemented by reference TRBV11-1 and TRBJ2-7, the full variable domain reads EAEVAQSPRYKITEKSQAVAFWCDPISGHATLYWYRQILGQGPELLVQFQDESVVDDSQLPKDRFSAERLKGVDSTLKIQPAELGDSAMYLCASSFGGETYEQYFGPGTRLTVT.

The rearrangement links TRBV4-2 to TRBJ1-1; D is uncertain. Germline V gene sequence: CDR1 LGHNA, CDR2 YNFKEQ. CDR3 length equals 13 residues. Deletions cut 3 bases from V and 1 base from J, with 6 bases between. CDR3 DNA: TGTGCCAGCAGCCAGGCCCAGAACACTGAAGCTTTCTTT. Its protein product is CASSQAQNTEAFF.

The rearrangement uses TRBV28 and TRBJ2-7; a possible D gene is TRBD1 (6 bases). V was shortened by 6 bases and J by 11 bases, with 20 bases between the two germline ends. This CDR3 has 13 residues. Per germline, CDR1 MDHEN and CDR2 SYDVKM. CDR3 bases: TGTGCCAGCAGCCGGGACACCAACCAACAGGAGTACTTC. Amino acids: CASSRDTNQQEYF.

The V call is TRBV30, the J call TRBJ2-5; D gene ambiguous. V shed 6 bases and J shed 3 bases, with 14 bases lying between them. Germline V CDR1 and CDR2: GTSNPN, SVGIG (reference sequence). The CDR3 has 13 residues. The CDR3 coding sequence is TGTGCCTGCCTCCCTCCGGTGGAAGAGACCCAGTACTTC. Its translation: CACLPPVEETQYF. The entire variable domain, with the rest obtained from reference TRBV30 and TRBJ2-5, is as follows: SQTIHQWPATLVQPVGSPLSLECTVEGTSNPNLYWYRQAAGRGLQLLFYSVGIGQISSEVPQNLSASRPQDRQFILSSKKLLLSDSGFYLCACLPPVEETQYFGPGTRLLVL.

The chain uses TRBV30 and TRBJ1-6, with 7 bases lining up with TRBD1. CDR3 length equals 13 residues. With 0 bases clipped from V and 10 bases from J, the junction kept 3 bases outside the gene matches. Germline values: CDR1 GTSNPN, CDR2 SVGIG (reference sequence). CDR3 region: CAWSVSRGSPLHF. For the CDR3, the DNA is TGTGCCTGGAGTGTATCCAGGGGGTCACCCCTCCACTTT. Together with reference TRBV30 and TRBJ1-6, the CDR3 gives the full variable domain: SQTIHQWPATLVQPVGSPLSLECTVEGTSNPNLYWYRQAAGRGLQLLFYSVGIGQISSEVPQNLSASRPQDRQFILSSKKLLLSDSGFYLCAWSVSRGSPLHFGNGTRLTVT.

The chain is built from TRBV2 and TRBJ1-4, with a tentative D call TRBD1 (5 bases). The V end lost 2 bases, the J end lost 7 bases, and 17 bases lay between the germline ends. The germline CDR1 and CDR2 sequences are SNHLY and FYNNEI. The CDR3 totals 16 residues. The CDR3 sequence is CASSEFRNGGGEKLFF. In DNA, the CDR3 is TGTGCCAGCAGTGAATTTAGGAACGGGGGAGGTGAAAAACTGTTTTTT.